These 6 T cell receptor beta chains originate from one sample sequenced in a study of glioma-infiltrating T cells after dendritic cell vaccination. The time point was: after dendritic cell vaccination, including at tumor progression/relapse. The repertoire was sequenced with immunoSEQ multiplex PCR; TCRdb's copy has only in-frame clones and lacks some. Here the sample spans approximately 90,000 clones, 80% to 90% being singletons. Sample: blood, taken after dendritic cell vaccination. The receptors here all came from a human donor with glioblastoma.

The chain uses TRBV9 and TRBJ2-1, with D possibly being TRBD1 (6 bases). V was clipped by 4 bases and J by 2 bases, with 16 bases between them. This CDR3 region has 16 residues. Germline values: CDR1 SGDLS, CDR2 YYNGEE. The CDR3 bases are TGTGCCAGCAGCCCTCTCGGGACACATACCTACAATGAGCAGTTCTTC. Translated: CASSPLGTHTYNEQFF.

V and J are TRBV18 and TRBJ2-5; D is possibly TRBD2 (6 bases). V gave up 2 bases and J gave up 5 bases, with 9 bases separating them. The germline gives CDR1 KGHSH, CDR2 LQKENI. CDR3 length: 13 residues. Written as DNA, the CDR3 is TGTGCCAGCTCACCAGAAGGGAGGGAGACCCAGTACTTC. Translation: CASSPEGRETQYF.

This chain uses TRBV7-9 with TRBJ1-3, with D possibly matching TRBD1 (6 bases). Germline V gives CDR1 SEHNR, CDR2 FQNEAQ (reference sequence). Trimming shortened V by 5 bases and J by 4 bases, and 18 bases separated the two germline ends. The CDR3 is 16 amino acids. In nucleotides, the CDR3 is TGTGCCAGCAGCCCGACGTCTCCAGGGGCAGGAAACACCATATATTTT. Its protein product is CASSPTSPGAGNTIYF.

This clone turned up a few times. V usage is TRBV27 and J usage is TRBJ1-4; D gene uncertain. The V gene's germline CDR1 is MNHEY and CDR2 SMNVEV (reference sequence). The V end was cut by 8 bases, the J end by 0 bases, with 10 bases between. The CDR3 spans 14 residues. The CDR3: CASGPPTTNEKLFF. The CDR3 DNA follows: TGTGCCAGCGGGCCACCAACAACTAATGAAAAACTGTTTTTT.

The chain recombines TRBV7-2 with TRBJ1-2; D possibly corresponds to TRBD1 (6 bases). V lost 5 bases, J lost 8 bases, and 15 bases lay in between. Germline values: CDR1 SGHTA, CDR2 FQGNSA. The CDR3 runs 13 residues. In DNA form, the CDR3 reads TGTGCCAGCAGCCAGGGTTATCAGGGGGGCTACACCTTC. This sequence encodes CASSQGYQGGYTF.

The V gene is TRBV5-6, the J gene TRBJ1-3; a possible D gene is TRBD1 (6 bases). The CDR3 covers 15 residues. Germline V gene lookup returns CDR1 SGHDT and CDR2 YYEEEE. V was clipped by 3 bases and J by 4 bases, with 14 bases between them. As DNA, the CDR3 is TGTGCCAGCAGCTGGTACGGGACAACCGGAAACACCATATATTTT. Amino acid sequence: CASSWYGTTGNTIYF.